The present T cell receptor beta chain was sequenced within a study of T cells after yellow fever vaccination. Across the whole study: With SMART-Seq v4 Ultra Low Input, the fractions containing low cell numbers were prepared. General study points: Shared CD4/CD8 clonotypes were a small share, likely from convergent recombination.

This CDR3 region has 14 residues. CDR1 SGHVS and CDR2 FNYEAQ come from the germline V gene. Trimming took off 1 base at V and 4 bases at J, with 8 bases between the two ends. Using its own MiXCR run on the 5' RACE reads, TCRdb lists one record per CDR3 protein. The sample yields 120,000 or so distinct CDR3 sequences, 7.5% to 10% seen once. Worth noting for this clonotype: The antigen remains undetermined.

The chain joins TRBV7-6 to TRBJ1-5; D may be TRBD1 (6 bases). Material: CD8+ T cells sorted from PBMCs, obtained on the day of the yellow fever booster vaccination. The TCR originated in a man aged 18 to 29 who received the YFV17D yellow fever vaccine. The CDR3 region has the DNA TGTGCCAGCAGCTTAGTTGGGACAAATCAGCCCCAGCATTTT. It yields the protein CASSLVGTNQPQHF.